The rows below give T cell receptor beta chains drawn from one sample of a study of vaccination effects on CD4 cells after COVID-19. Only in-frame clones appear in the TCRdb table, and some are missing; sequencing was by immunoSEQ multiplex PCR. This table has fewer than 60,000 clones, more than 75% appearing once. Their antigens remain unidentified. Sequencing used CD4+ T cells from PBMCs cultured with HIV peptides, obtained before COVID-19 vaccination. Source of these receptors: a human donor who had a prior SARS-CoV-2 infection. The CDR3 runs from the conserved cysteine through the conserved F or W. A D gene is named only where the DNA matches it firmly. Size is omitted from some rows. Given values are once, few, many or a class for expanded clones.

TRBJ1-5	-	TRBV10-3	-	TGTGCCATCAGGGAGGCCGGCAATCAGCCCCAGCATTTT	CAIREAGNQPQHF
TRBJ1-5	-	TRBV4-2	-	TGTGCCAGCAGCCAAGGGACACGGGAAAATCAGCCCCAGCATTTT	CASSQGTRENQPQHF
TRBJ2-5	-	TRBV27	-	TGTGCCAGCAGTTCTTCTTATCGGCCGGGAGAGACCCAGTACTTC	CASSSSYRPGETQYF
TRBJ2-3	TRBD2	TRBV2	-	TGTGCCAGCAAACTAGCGGGAGTCTCCAGCACAGATACGCAGTATTTT	CASKLAGVSSTDTQYF
TRBJ2-4	-	TRBV11-2	-	TGTGCCAGCAGCCCCCCCGAGCAGAGAAACATTCAGTACTTC	CASSPPEQRNIQYF
TRBJ1-2	TRBD1	TRBV6-5	-	TGTGCCAGCAGCCAAGACAGGGGGCTTGGCTACACCTTC	CASSQDRGLGYTF
TRBJ1-2	TRBD1	TRBV5-1	few	TGCGCCAGCAGCCCACCGGGACAGCATGGCTACACCTTC	CASSPPGQHGYTF
TRBJ2-1	TRBD1	TRBV3-1/TRBV3-2	-	TGTGCCAGCAGCCAACCCAGGACAGGGAGTTATGAGCAGTTCTTC	CASSQPRTGSYEQFF
TRBJ1-6	TRBD1	TRBV5-1	-	TGCGCCAGCAGCCTCGGGACAGGGTGGAGCTCCTATAATTCACCCCTCCACTTT	CASSLGTGWSSYNSPLHF
TRBJ1-6	TRBD1	TRBV10-3	few	TGTGCCAGCCTAAGGGACAGCGGGGGGAATTCACCCCTCCACTTT	CASLRDSGGNSPLHF
TRBJ2-5	-	TRBV4-2	-	TGTGCCAGCAGCCAAAAGGGGGGGGCTGAGACCCAGTACTTC	CASSQKGGAETQYF
TRBJ2-1	TRBD2	TRBV5-1	-	TGCGCCAGCAGCTCACAGCGGGGGGCCATTAATGAGCAGTTCTTC	CASSSQRGAINEQFF
TRBJ1-2	-	TRBV5-4	-	TGTGCCAGCAGCTTGACACTTGATGGCTACACCTTC	CASSLTLDGYTF
TRBJ2-5	-	TRBV4-2	-	TGTGCCAGCAGCCAAGCGGCTACCCAAGGGGAGACCCAGTACTTC	CASSQAATQGETQYF
TRBJ2-5	-	TRBV11-2	-	TGTGCCAGCAGTCCCGACAGGATGGGAACCCAGTACTTC	CASSPDRMGTQYF
TRBJ2-7	-	TRBV29-1	-	TGCAGCGTTCGACAGGGACTGGGGTCCTACGAGCAGTACTTC	CSVRQGLGSYEQYF
TRBJ1-1	-	TRBV10-2	-	TGCGCCAGCAGTGAGGGGCCAGGAAGGGCTGAAGCTTTCTTT	CASSEGPGRAEAFF
TRBJ2-3	-	TRBV10-1	-	TGCGCCAGCAGTGCCCCAAGGACCCTCTTGGCCACGCAGTATTTT	CASSAPRTLLATQYF
TRBJ2-3	TRBD2	TRBV15	-	TGTGCCACCAGCCTACGGACTAGCGGGTACACAGATACGCAGTATTTT	CATSLRTSGYTDTQYF
TRBJ2-2	TRBD2	TRBV11-3	-	TGTGCCAGCAGCGAACCTGGACTAGCGCGCACCGGGGAGCTGTTTTTT	CASSEPGLARTGELFF
TRBJ2-3	-	TRBV21-1	-	TGTGCCAGCAGCAAATTCCCCGGGACTAGCGGGAGGAGGAGCACAGATACGCAGTATTTT	CASSKFPGTSGRRSTDTQYF
TRBJ2-1	TRBD2	TRBV7-9	-	TGTGCCAGCAGCTTAGAATCTAGCGGGAGAAACAATGAGCAGTTCTTC	CASSLESSGRNNEQFF
TRBJ2-1	TRBD2	TRBV4-2	few	TGTGCCAGCAGCCAAGTGGGGACTACGTACAATGAGCAGTTCTTC	CASSQVGTTYNEQFF
TRBJ2-1	-	TRBV5-4	-	TGTGCCAGCAGCTTGTTGGTAAGTGGGCCAAATGAGCAGTTCTTC	CASSLLVSGPNEQFF
TRBJ2-3	-	TRBV6-5	-	TGTGCCAGCAGTTATATGGGACTCCGCACAGATACGCAGTATTTT	CASSYMGLRTDTQYF
TRBJ1-2	-	TRBV5-1	-	TGCGCCAGCGCGGGCCTGGAGGAGGATGGCTACACCTTC	CASAGLEEDGYTF
TRBJ1-1	TRBD1	TRBV6-6	-	TGTGCCAGCAGTTACTCAAACAGGGGGACGAAAATTGAAGCTTTCTTT	CASSYSNRGTKIEAFF
TRBJ2-3	TRBD1	TRBV19	-	TGTGCCAGTATGGGGGACAGGGGGCATGGCACAGATACGCAGTATTTT	CASMGDRGHGTDTQYF
TRBJ2-3	-	TRBV4-1	-	TGCGCCAGCAGCCAAGATCATCGGGCAGGGAAGGGTACGCAGTATTTT	CASSQDHRAGKGTQYF
TRBJ1-3	-	TRBV28	-	TGTGCCAGCAGTACCGCCGGGACCTCTGGAAACACCATATATTTT	CASSTAGTSGNTIYF
TRBJ2-1	-	TRBV5-4	-	TGTGCCAGCAGCTTGAGGGCGAGGGGGGATGAGCAGTTCTTC	CASSLRARGDEQFF
TRBJ2-2	-	TRBV19	-	TGTGCCAGTAGTATAGGGGCAGGGGCGAACACCGGGGAGCTGTTTTTT	CASSIGAGANTGELFF
TRBJ2-3	-	TRBV5-1	-	TGCGCCAGCAGCTTGGATACGGCAGAAAAAGATACGCAGTATTTT	CASSLDTAEKDTQYF
TRBJ1-2	-	TRBV2	-	TGTGCCAGCAACAGACAGGCCTCTAACTATGGCTACACCTTC	CASNRQASNYGYTF
TRBJ2-7	-	TRBV6-5	once	TGTGCCAGCAGACAGGGGACTGTCTACGAGCAGTACTTC	CASRQGTVYEQYF
TRBJ2-1	TRBD2	TRBV7-9	once	TGTGCCACCGCCGGAGGCGGGAGCAACAATGAGCAGTTCTTC	CATAGGGSNNEQFF
TRBJ2-1	TRBD2	TRBV7-7	-	TGTGCTAGCAGCTTAGGCGGGGGTTCCTACAATGAGCAGTTCTTC	CASSLGGGSYNEQFF
TRBJ2-5	-	TRBV11-3	once	TGTGCCAGCAGCCCCCGTTTAAAGCAGGGGATTGAGACCCAGTACTTC	CASSPRLKQGIETQYF
TRBJ2-7	-	TRBV11-1	-	TGTGCCAGCAGCCTAATGAGGAGCTCCTACGAGCAGTACTTC	CASSLMRSSYEQYF